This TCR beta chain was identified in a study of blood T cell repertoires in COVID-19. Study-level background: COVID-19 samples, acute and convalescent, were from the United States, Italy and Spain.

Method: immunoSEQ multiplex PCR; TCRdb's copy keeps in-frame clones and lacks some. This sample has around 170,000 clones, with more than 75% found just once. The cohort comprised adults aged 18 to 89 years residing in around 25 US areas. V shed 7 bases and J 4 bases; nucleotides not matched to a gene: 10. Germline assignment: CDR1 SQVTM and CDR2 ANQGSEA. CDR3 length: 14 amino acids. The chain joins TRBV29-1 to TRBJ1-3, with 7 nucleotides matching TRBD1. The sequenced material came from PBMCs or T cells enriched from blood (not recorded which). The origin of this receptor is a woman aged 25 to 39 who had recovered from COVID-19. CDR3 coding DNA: TGCAGCGGGGCGACAGGGTGGTACGGAAACACCATATATTTT. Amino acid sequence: CSGATGWYGNTIYF.